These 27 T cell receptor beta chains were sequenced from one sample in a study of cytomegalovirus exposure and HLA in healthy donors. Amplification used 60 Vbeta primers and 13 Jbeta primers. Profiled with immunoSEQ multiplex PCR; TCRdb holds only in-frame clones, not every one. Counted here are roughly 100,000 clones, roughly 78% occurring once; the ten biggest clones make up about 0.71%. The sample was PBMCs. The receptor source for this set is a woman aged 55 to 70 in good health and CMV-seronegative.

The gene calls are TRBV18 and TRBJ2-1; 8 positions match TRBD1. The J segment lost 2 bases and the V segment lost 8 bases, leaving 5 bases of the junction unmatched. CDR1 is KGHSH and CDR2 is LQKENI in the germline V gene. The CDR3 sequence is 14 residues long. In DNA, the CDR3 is TGTGCCAGCGCTCAGGACAGGGCCTACAATGAGCAGTTCTTC. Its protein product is CASAQDRAYNEQFF. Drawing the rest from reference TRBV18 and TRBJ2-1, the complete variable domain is NAGVMQNPRHLVRRRGQEARLRCSPMKGHSHVYWYRQLPEEGLKFMVYLQKENIIDESGMPKERFSAEFPKEGPSILRIQQVVRGDSAAYFCASAQDRAYNEQFFGPGTRLTVL.

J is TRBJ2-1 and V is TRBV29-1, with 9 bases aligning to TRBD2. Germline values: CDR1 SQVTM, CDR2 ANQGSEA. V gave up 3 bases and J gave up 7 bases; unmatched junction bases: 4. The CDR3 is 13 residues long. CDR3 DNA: TGCAGCGTTGACGGTAGCGGGGGAAATGAGCAGTTCTTC. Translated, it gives CSVDGSGGNEQFF.

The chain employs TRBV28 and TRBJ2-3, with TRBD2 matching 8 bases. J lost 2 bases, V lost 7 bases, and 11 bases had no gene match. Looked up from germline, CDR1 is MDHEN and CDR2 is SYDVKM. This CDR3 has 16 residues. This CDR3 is CASTKLGLAPTDTQYF. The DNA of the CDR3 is TGTGCCAGCACCAAACTCGGACTAGCCCCCACAGATACGCAGTATTTT.

The CDR3 DNA reads as TGTGCCACCAGCAGAGATGGCACTAGCGGGAACTATGAGCAGTTCTTC. Amino acid sequence: CATSRDGTSGNYEQFF. The chain employs TRBV15 and TRBJ2-1, with 10 bases that match TRBD2. The ends lost 0 bases at V and 8 bases at J; junction bases unmatched: 7. Germline V CDR1 and CDR2: LNHNV, YYDKDF (reference sequence). CDR3 length: 16 amino acids.

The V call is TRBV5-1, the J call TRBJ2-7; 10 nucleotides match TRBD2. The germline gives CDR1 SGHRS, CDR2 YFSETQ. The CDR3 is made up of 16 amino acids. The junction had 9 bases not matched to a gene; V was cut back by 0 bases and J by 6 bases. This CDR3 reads CASSLGAAGGPIEQYF. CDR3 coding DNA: TGCGCCAGCAGCTTGGGCGCAGCGGGGGGGCCTATCGAGCAGTACTTC. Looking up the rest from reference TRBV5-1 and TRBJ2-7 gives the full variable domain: KAGVTQTPRYLIKTRGQQVTLSCSPISGHRSVSWYQQTPGQGLQFLFEYFSETQRNKGNFPGRFSGRQFSNSRSEMNVSTLELGDSALYLCASSLGAAGGPIEQYFGPGTRLTVT.

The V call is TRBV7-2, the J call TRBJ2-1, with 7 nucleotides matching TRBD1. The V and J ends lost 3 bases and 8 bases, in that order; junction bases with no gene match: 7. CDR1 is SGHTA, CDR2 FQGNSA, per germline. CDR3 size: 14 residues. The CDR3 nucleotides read TGTGCCAGCAGCTTGACAGGGCCGATCCATGAGCAGTTCTTC. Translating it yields CASSLTGPIHEQFF.

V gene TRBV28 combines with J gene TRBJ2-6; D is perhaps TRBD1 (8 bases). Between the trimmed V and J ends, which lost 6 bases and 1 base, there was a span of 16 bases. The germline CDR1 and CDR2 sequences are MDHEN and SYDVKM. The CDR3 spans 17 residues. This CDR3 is CASRTQGGESGANVLTF. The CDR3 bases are TGTGCCAGCAGAACACAGGGGGGGGAATCTGGGGCCAACGTCCTGACTTTC.

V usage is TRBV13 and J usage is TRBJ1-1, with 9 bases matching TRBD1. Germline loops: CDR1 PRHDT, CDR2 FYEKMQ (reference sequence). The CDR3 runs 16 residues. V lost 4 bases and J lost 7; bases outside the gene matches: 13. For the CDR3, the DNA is TGTGCCAGCAGCTCCCCCCGACTGGGACAGGGAGTTGAAGCTTTCTTT. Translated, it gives CASSSPRLGQGVEAFF. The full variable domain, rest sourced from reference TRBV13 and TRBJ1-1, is AAGVIQSPRHLIKEKRETATLKCYPIPRHDTVYWYQQGPGQDPQFLISFYEKMQSDKGSIPDRFSAQQFSDYHSELNMSSLELGDSALYFCASSSPRLGQGVEAFFGQGTRLTVV.

CDR3 sequence reads: CASSFGHNTEAFF. For the CDR3, the DNA is TGTGCCAGCAGCTTCGGACACAACACTGAAGCTTTCTTT. The V gene is TRBV7-2, the J gene TRBJ1-1, with D perhaps TRBD1 (5 bases). Germline CDR1 is SGHTA and CDR2 is FQGNSA. The CDR3 is 13 amino acids. V was pared by 3 bases and J by 2 bases, with 7 bases between.

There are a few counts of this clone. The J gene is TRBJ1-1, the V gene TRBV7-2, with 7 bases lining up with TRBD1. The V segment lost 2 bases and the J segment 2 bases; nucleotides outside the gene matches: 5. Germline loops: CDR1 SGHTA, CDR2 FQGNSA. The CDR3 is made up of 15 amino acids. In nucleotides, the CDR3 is TGTGCCAGCAGCTTATCTACAGGGGACAACACTGAAGCTTTCTTT. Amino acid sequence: CASSLSTGDNTEAFF.

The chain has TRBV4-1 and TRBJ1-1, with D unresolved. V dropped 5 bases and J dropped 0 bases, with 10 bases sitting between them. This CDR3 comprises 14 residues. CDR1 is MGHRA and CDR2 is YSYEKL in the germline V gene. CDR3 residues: CASSFLPVNTEAFF. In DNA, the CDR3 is TGCGCCAGCAGCTTCCTCCCCGTGAACACTGAAGCTTTCTTT.

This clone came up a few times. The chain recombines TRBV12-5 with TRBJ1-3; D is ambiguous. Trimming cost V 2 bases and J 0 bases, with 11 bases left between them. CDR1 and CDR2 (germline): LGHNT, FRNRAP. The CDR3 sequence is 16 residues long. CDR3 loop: CASGLNSLSSGNTIYF. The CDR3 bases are TGTGCTAGTGGTTTGAACAGCCTGAGCTCTGGAAACACCATATATTTT.

As DNA, the CDR3 is TGTGCCAGCCGGTCGGGACTCTACAATGAGCAGTTCTTC. Translating gives CASRSGLYNEQFF. The rearrangement links TRBV7-2 to TRBJ2-1; D is perhaps TRBD2 (6 bases). Trimming removed 8 bases from V and 3 bases from J, with 11 bases in between. This CDR3 region has 13 residues. Germline lookup yields CDR1 SGHTA and CDR2 FQGNSA. The whole variable domain, filled in from reference TRBV7-2 and TRBJ2-1, reads GAGVSQSPSNKVTEKGKDVELRCDPISGHTALYWYRQSLGQGLEFLIYFQGNSAPDKSGLPSDRFSAERTGGSVSTLTIQRTQQEDSAVYLCASRSGLYNEQFFGPGTRLTVL.

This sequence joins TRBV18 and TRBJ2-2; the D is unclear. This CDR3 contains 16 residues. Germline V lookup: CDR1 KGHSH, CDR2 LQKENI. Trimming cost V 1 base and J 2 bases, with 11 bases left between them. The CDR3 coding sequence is TGTGCCAGCTCACCACTAACAGCTACCAACACCGGGGAGCTGTTTTTT. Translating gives CASSPLTATNTGELFF.

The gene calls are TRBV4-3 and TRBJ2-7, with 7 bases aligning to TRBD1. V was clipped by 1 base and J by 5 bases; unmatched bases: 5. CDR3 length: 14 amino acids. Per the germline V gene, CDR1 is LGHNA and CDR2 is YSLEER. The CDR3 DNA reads TGCGCCAGCAGCCAAGGAGACAGGGTGGACGAGCAGTACTTC. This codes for CASSQGDRVDEQYF.

CDR3 in amino acids: CASSSTSRVGETF. The CDR3 DNA reads as TGCGCCAGCAGCTCTACCTCTCGGGTCGGTGAAACCTTC. The V gene is TRBV4-3, the J gene TRBJ1-2, with D hard to call. The CDR3 has 13 residues. Per germline, CDR1 LGHNA and CDR2 YSLEER. V lost 5 bases and J lost 14, with 21 bases in between.

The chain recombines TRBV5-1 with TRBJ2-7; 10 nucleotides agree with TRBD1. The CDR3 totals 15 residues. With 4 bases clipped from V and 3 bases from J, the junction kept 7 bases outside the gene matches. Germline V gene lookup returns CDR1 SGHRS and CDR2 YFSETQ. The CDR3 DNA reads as TGCGCCAGCAGCCATGGGACAGGGGAGTTCTACGAGCAGTACTTC. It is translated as CASSHGTGEFYEQYF.

The CDR3 reads CASRDTRANEKLFF. The CDR3 DNA reads as TGTGCCAGCCGAGACACAAGAGCTAATGAAAAACTGTTTTTT. The rearrangement links TRBV25-1 to TRBJ1-4; D is undetermined. Trimming removed 8 bases from V and 3 bases from J, with 13 bases in between. The CDR3 contains 14 residues. The germline V gene has CDR1 MGHDK and CDR2 SYGVNS.

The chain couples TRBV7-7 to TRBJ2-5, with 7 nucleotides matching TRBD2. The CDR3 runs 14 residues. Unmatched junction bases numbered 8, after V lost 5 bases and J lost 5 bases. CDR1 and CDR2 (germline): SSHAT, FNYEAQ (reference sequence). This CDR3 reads CASSPRSGGETQYF. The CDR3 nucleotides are TGTGCCAGCAGCCCCCGTTCGGGAGGCGAGACCCAGTACTTC.

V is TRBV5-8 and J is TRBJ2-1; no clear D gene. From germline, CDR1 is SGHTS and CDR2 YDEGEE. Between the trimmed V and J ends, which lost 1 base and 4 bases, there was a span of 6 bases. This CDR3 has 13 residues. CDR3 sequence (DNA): TGTGCCAGCAGCTTGTTCGGTTACAATGAGCAGTTCTTC. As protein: CASSLFGYNEQFF.

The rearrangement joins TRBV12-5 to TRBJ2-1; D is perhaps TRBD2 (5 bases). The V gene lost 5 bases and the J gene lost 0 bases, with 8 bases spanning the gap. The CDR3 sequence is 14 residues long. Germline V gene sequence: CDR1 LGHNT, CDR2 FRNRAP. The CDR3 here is CASGEGSSYNEQFF. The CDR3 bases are TGTGCTAGTGGTGAAGGGAGCTCCTACAATGAGCAGTTCTTC. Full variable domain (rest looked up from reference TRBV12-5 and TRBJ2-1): DARVTQTPRHKVTEMGQEVTMRCQPILGHNTVFWYRQTMMQGLELLAYFRNRAPLDDSGMPKDRFSAEMPDATLATLKIQPSEPRDSAVYFCASGEGSSYNEQFFGPGTRLTVL.

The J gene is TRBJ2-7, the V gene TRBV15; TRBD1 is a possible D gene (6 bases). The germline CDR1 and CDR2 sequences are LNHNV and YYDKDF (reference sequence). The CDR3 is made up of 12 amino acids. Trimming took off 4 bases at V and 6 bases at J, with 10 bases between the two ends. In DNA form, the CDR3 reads TGTGCCACCAGCATCAGGGGCGGCGAGCAGTACTTC. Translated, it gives CATSIRGGEQYF.

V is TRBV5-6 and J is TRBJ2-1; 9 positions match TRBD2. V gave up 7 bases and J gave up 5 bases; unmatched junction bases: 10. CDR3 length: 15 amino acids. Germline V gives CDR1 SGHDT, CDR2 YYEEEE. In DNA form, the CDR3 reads TGTGCCAGCCAGGGTATGGCGGGAGGGAACAATGAGCAGTTCTTC. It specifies CASQGMAGGNNEQFF.

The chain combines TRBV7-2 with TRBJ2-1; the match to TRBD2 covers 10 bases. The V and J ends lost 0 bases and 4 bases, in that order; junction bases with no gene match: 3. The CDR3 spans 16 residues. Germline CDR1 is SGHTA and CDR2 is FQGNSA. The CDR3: CASSLASGRPYNEQFF. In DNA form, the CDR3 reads TGTGCCAGCAGCTTAGCTAGCGGGAGGCCGTACAATGAGCAGTTCTTC. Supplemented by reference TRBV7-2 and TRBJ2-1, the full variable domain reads GAGVSQSPSNKVTEKGKDVELRCDPISGHTALYWYRQSLGQGLEFLIYFQGNSAPDKSGLPSDRFSAERTGGSVSTLTIQRTQQEDSAVYLCASSLASGRPYNEQFFGPGTRLTVL.

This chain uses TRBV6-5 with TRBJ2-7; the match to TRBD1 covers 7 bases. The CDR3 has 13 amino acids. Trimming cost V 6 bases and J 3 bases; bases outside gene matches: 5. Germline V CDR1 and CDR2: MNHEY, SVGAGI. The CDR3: CASRETGYYEQYF. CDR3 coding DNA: TGTGCCAGCAGGGAGACAGGGTACTACGAGCAGTACTTC.

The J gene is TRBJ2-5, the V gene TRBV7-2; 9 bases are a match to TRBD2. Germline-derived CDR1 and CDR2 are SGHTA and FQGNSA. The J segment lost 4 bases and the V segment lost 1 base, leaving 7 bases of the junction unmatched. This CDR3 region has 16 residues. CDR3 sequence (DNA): TGTGCCAGCAGCTTAGATCTGCGGGAGGGATTAGAGACCCAGTACTTC. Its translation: CASSLDLREGLETQYF.

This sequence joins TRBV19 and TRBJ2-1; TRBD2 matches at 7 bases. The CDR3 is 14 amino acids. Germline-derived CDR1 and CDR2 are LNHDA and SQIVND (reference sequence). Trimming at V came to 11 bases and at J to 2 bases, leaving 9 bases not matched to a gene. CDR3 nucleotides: TGTGCCCCTCTCCTAGCGGAAACCTACAATGAGCAGTTCTTC. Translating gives CAPLLAETYNEQFF.